Presented here are 29 T cell receptor beta chains from one specimen sequenced in a study of relationships among human T cell subsets. From mRNA, alpha and beta CDR3 regions were amplified using semiquantitative ARM-PCR. In ARM-PCR, communal superprimers followed tagged nested gene-specific primers for exponential amplification. MiXCR, applied by TCRdb to the multiplex PCR reads, yields one record per CDR3 protein. The sample records roughly 15,000 distinct CDR3 sequences, roughly 64% being singletons. Input material: total T cells sorted from blood. The receptors were gathered from a man aged 35-49 years in good health.

V is TRBV7-3 and J is TRBJ2-2; possible D gene TRBD2, 7 bases. The germline CDR1 and CDR2 sequences are SGHTA and FQGTGA. With 5 bases removed from V and 5 bases from J, the gap between germline ends came to 15 bases. The CDR3 loop spans 15 amino acids. This CDR3 reads CASSAWGGLTGELFF. The CDR3 coding sequence is TGTGCCAGCAGCGCCTGGGGGGGGCTTACCGGGGAGCTGTTTTTT.

The chain uses TRBV4-1 and TRBJ1-1, with D hard to call. The CDR3 contains 16 residues. Trimming stripped 1 base from V and 0 bases from J, with 12 bases between. Per germline, CDR1 MGHRA and CDR2 YSYEKL. The CDR3 nucleotides read TGCGCCAGCAGCCAAGTGAGATCAGAGATGAACACTGAAGCTTTCTTT. Its protein product is CASSQVRSEMNTEAFF.

This chain links TRBV29-1 with TRBJ2-7, with 13 bases identical to TRBD2. V lost 7 bases, J lost 4 bases, and 10 bases stayed unmatched. Germline V CDR1 and CDR2: SQVTM, ANQGSEA. The CDR3 loop spans 15 amino acids. The CDR3 nucleotides read TGCAGCGCCGGGGCCGGGACTAGCGGGAATTACGAGCAGTACTTC. Its protein is CSAGAGTSGNYEQYF.

J is TRBJ2-1 and V is TRBV14; D is unclear. The CDR3 has 14 amino acids. From germline, CDR1 is SGHDN and CDR2 FVKESK. Trimming cost V 0 bases and J 6 bases, with 9 bases left between them. CDR3 sequence: CASSQDQTFNEQFF. CDR3 bases: TGTGCCAGCAGCCAAGATCAAACTTTCAATGAGCAGTTCTTC.

The chain employs TRBV12-3 or TRBV12-4 and TRBJ2-1, with a weak D call TRBD1 (6 bases). The CDR3 spans 15 residues. The V gene lost 4 bases and the J gene lost 7 bases, with 17 bases spanning the gap. CDR3 coding DNA: TGTGCCAGCAGTTCAGGGGTTGGCCAGAGGAATGAGCAGTTCTTC. Residues: CASSSGVGQRNEQFF.

Only a few counts were recorded for this clonotype. The chain uses TRBV6-5 and TRBJ1-6; the match to TRBD1 covers 9 bases. CDR3 length: 15 residues. The V segment lost 4 bases and the J segment 3 bases; nucleotides outside the gene matches: 1. The germline V gene has CDR1 MNHEY and CDR2 SVGAGI. CDR3 coding DNA: TGTGCCAGCAGTTTGACAGGGGGCTATAATTCACCCCTCCACTTT. Translating it yields CASSLTGGYNSPLHF.

The genes are TRBV6-6 and TRBJ1-2; maybe TRBD1 (5 bases). In germline, CDR1 is MNHNY, CDR2 SVGAGI (reference sequence). The CDR3 loop spans 13 amino acids. The V end was cut by 6 bases, the J end by 8 bases, with 16 bases between. CDR3 coding DNA: TGTGCCAGCAGCCGGGACGGCTTGGGGGGCTACACCTTC. Translated, it gives CASSRDGLGGYTF.

This clonotype showed up just a few times. The V and J genes are TRBV10-2 and TRBJ2-3; D is perhaps TRBD1 (6 bases). The V and J ends lost 7 bases and 3 bases respectively, with 8 bases between them. CDR3 size: 12 residues. Germline assignment: CDR1 WSHSY and CDR2 SAAADI. For the CDR3, the DNA is TGCGCCAGCAAACAGGGAACAGATACGCAGTATTTT. Its protein product is CASKQGTDTQYF.

The chain has TRBV24-1 and TRBJ1-1; D uncertain. Germline V gene data show CDR1 as KGHDR and CDR2 as SFDVKD. The V end was cut by 4 bases, the J end by 8 bases, with 19 bases between. The CDR3 totals 15 residues. As DNA, the CDR3 is TGTGCCACCAGTGACACTTCCGGGTCCCCGCCCGAAGCTTTCTTT. This translates into CATSDTSGSPPEAFF.

This clonotype is medium-sized in the sample. V and J are TRBV13 and TRBJ1-1; D uncertain. The CDR3 is 11 amino acids. V was cut by 5 bases and J by 6 bases, with 7 bases left in between. Germline values: CDR1 PRHDT, CDR2 FYEKMQ (reference sequence). CDR3: CASSAEAEAFF. CDR3 coding DNA: TGTGCCAGCAGCGCCGAGGCTGAAGCTTTCTTT.

This clonotype has a single count. The genes are TRBV30 and TRBJ1-5; D call uncertain. V lost 1 base and J 4 bases, leaving 11 bases between the germline ends. The length of the CDR3 is 14 residues. The germline V gene has CDR1 GTSNPN and CDR2 SVGIG (reference sequence). The CDR3 is CAWSDPRWNQPQHF. DNA for the CDR3: TGTGCCTGGAGTGATCCTCGTTGGAATCAGCCCCAGCATTTT.

This chain links TRBV14 with TRBJ2-1, with a tentative D call TRBD2 (5 bases). Germline V gene data show CDR1 as SGHDN and CDR2 as FVKESK. Trimming took off 0 bases at V and 10 bases at J, with 10 bases between the two ends. The CDR3 is 13 residues long. The CDR3 loop reads CASSQDGIGEQFF. CDR3 nucleotide sequence: TGTGCCAGCAGCCAAGACGGGATAGGAGAGCAGTTCTTC.

This clonotype is hyperexpanded by share. The CDR3 region has the DNA TGCGCCAGCAGCTTGGAACAGGGGGTGCGGTCGGATGAGCAGTTCTTC. Protein: CASSLEQGVRSDEQFF. The chain recombines TRBV5-1 with TRBJ2-1; TRBD1 agrees at 8 bases. Germline V gene sequence: CDR1 SGHRS, CDR2 YFSETQ. J was trimmed by 8 bases and V by 0 bases; bases with no gene match: 10. The length of the CDR3 is 16 residues.

The CDR3 DNA reads TGTGCCATCAGTGCGCAGAACTCTGGAAACACCATATATTTT. Translating it yields CAISAQNSGNTIYF. The chain has TRBV10-3 and TRBJ1-3; D call uncertain. This CDR3 is 14 amino acids long. The ends were cut back, 4 bases at V and 0 bases at J, with 7 bases in the middle. CDR1 ENHRY and CDR2 SYGVKD come from the germline V gene.

The V call is TRBV11-2, the J call TRBJ1-2; 10 bases align to TRBD1. The CDR3 spans 15 residues. The germline V gene encodes CDR1 SGHAT and CDR2 FQNNGV. Unmatched junction bases numbered 7, after V lost 4 bases and J lost 5 bases. The CDR3 sequence is CASSWDRGPGYGYTF. The DNA for the CDR3 is TGTGCCAGCAGCTGGGACAGGGGACCGGGATATGGCTACACCTTC.

The chain links TRBV20-1 to TRBJ2-1; D may be TRBD2 (6 bases). With 6 bases removed from V and 6 bases from J, the gap between germline ends came to 18 bases. The length of the CDR3 is 14 residues. From germline, CDR1 is DFQATT and CDR2 SNEGSKA (reference sequence). Here the CDR3 reads CSADQGRGLNEQFF. CDR3 coding DNA: TGCAGTGCGGACCAGGGTAGGGGACTCAATGAGCAGTTCTTC.

V and J are TRBV20-1 and TRBJ2-7; weak D call: TRBD1 (5 bases). Trimming removed 3 bases from V and 2 bases from J, with 14 bases in between. The CDR3 consists of 14 residues. CDR1 is DFQATT, CDR2 SNEGSKA, per germline (reference sequence). The CDR3 DNA reads TGCAGTGCTAGGGACCAGGGAAAAACCTACGAGCAGTACTTC. Amino acids: CSARDQGKTYEQYF.

This chain uses TRBV11-1 with TRBJ2-5, with a weak D call TRBD2 (6 bases). CDR1 is SGHAT and CDR2 is FQDESV in the germline V gene (reference sequence). V was shortened by 7 bases and J by 5 bases, with 20 bases between the two germline ends. The CDR3 loop spans 15 amino acids. The CDR3 is CASTPGGTREETQYF. CDR3 in DNA: TGTGCCAGCACCCCCGGCGGGACCAGAGAGGAGACCCAGTACTTC.

The J gene is TRBJ2-1, the V gene TRBV20-1, with 7 bases that match TRBD2. V dropped 0 bases and J dropped 6; count of bases not matched to a gene: 8. The CDR3 is 15 residues long. Germline-derived CDR1 and CDR2 are DFQATT and SNEGSKA (reference sequence). Here the CDR3 DNA reads TGCAGTGCTAGAGAGCCAGCGGGACTGGGCAATGAGCAGTTCTTC. It translates to CSAREPAGLGNEQFF.

This chain links TRBV30 with TRBJ1-4, with D uncertain. V lost 0 bases and J 4 bases, leaving 12 bases between the germline ends. The CDR3 contains 15 residues. Germline V gene data show CDR1 as GTSNPN and CDR2 as SVGIG (reference sequence). The CDR3 DNA follows: TGTGCCTGGAGTGTATGGCAGGCAGTTAATGAAAAACTGTTTTTT. Translated: CAWSVWQAVNEKLFF.

The rearrangement uses TRBV12-3 or TRBV12-4 and TRBJ2-3; D not certain. The V end lost 3 bases, the J end lost 3 bases, and 10 bases lay between the germline ends. This CDR3 is built from 14 residues. The CDR3 DNA is TGTGCCAGCAGTTTTCAGCAGGCTACAGATACGCAGTATTTT. Amino acids: CASSFQQATDTQYF.

This clonotype has just a few counts. The chain combines TRBV12-3 or TRBV12-4 with TRBJ2-7; 13 bases agree with TRBD2. This CDR3 comprises 16 residues. Trimming cost V 6 bases and J 0 bases; bases outside gene matches: 5. The CDR3 region has the DNA TGTGCCAGCAGCCCCGGGACTAGCGGGGTCTCCTACGAGCAGTACTTC. It encodes CASSPGTSGVSYEQYF.

The chain carries TRBV28 and TRBJ2-1, with TRBD2 matching over 7 bases. With 5 bases clipped from V and 5 bases from J, the junction kept 12 bases outside the gene matches. Per the germline V gene, CDR1 is MDHEN and CDR2 is SYDVKM. CDR3 size: 16 residues. As DNA, the CDR3 is TGTGCCAGCAGTCTTCCCTCTGGGACTAACGACAATGAGCAGTTCTTC. It encodes CASSLPSGTNDNEQFF.

The rearrangement links TRBV9 to TRBJ2-5; 9 nucleotides line up with TRBD1. Trimming removed 3 bases from V and 2 bases from J; junction bases left unmatched: 8. The CDR3 consists of 16 residues. CDR1 is SGDLS, CDR2 YYNGEE, per germline. CDR3 region: CASSEYTGGAQETQYF. The DNA for the CDR3 is TGTGCCAGCAGCGAGTACACAGGGGGCGCGCAAGAGACCCAGTACTTC.

This clonotype was detected a few times. The J gene is TRBJ1-2, the V gene TRBV29-1; 7 nucleotides line up with TRBD1. Germline trimming cut 6 bases from V and 3 bases from J; bases unmatched to any gene: 4. Germline CDR1 and CDR2: SQVTM and ANQGSEA. The length of the CDR3 is 12 residues. CDR3 bases: TGCAGCGTATCCCAGGGGGACTATGGCTACACCTTC. Its protein is CSVSQGDYGYTF.

The gene calls are TRBV28 and TRBJ2-7, with D tentatively TRBD1 or TRBD2 (5 bases each). V gave up 6 bases and J gave up 0 bases, with 21 bases separating them. Looked up from germline, CDR1 is MDHEN and CDR2 is SYDVKM. CDR3 length equals 17 residues. The CDR3 loop reads CASRGTDLLLSSYEQYF. DNA of the CDR3: TGTGCCAGCAGAGGGACGGACCTTCTACTAAGCTCCTACGAGCAGTACTTC.

The chain has TRBV12-3 or TRBV12-4 and TRBJ1-2, with D perhaps matching TRBD1 (5 bases). The CDR3 contains 14 residues. V was trimmed by 5 bases and J by 0 bases, leaving 10 bases between them. CDR3 sequence: CASSRDGANYGYTF. CDR3 nucleotides: TGTGCCAGCAGTCGGGACGGTGCTAACTATGGCTACACCTTC.

CDR3 DNA sequence: TGTGCCAGCTCACCACCCGTCCAAGAGACCCAGTACTTC. Protein product: CASSPPVQETQYF. The V and J genes are TRBV18 and TRBJ2-5; D is uncertain. The CDR3 is made up of 13 amino acids. Between the trimmed V and J ends, which lost 0 bases and 1 base, there was a span of 3 bases. Germline CDR1 and CDR2: KGHSH and LQKENI.

The V and J genes are TRBV11-1 and TRBJ2-3; no definite D call. The CDR3 consists of 12 residues. CDR1 is SGHAT and CDR2 is FQDESV in the germline V gene (reference sequence). V gave up 1 base and J gave up 6 bases, with 5 bases separating them. CDR3 protein: CASSLVGDTQYF. The CDR3 DNA follows: TGTGCCAGCAGCTTAGTCGGGGATACGCAGTATTTT. Full variable domain (outside the CDR3, taken from reference TRBV11-1 and TRBJ2-3): EAEVAQSPRYKITEKSQAVAFWCDPISGHATLYWYRQILGQGPELLVQFQDESVVDDSQLPKDRFSAERLKGVDSTLKIQPAELGDSAMYLCASSLVGDTQYFGPGTRLTVL.